This TCR beta chain was found in a study of OX40 agonist ivuxolimab in advanced cancers. At the level of the study: Partial responses were seen in three patients, one with hepatocellular carcinoma and two with cutaneous melanoma. Regarding the study as a whole: At 0.1 to 3.0 mg/kg and by week 6, clonal expansion occurred in CD4+ and CD8+ blood T cells. Some nonresponders likewise displayed low normalized T-cell clonal expansion.

Germline CDR1 and CDR2: SQVTM and ANQGSEA. The CDR3 contains 11 residues. Comments on this clone: Its antigen is unknown. A junction end diverges from the germline sequence, so it may reflect a read error.

Patients were ruled out by autoimmune disease history or systemic immunosuppression. Clones were read by immunoSEQ multiplex PCR, and TCRdb kept only the in-frame ones, dropping some. This table has approximately 60,000 clones, more than 75% appearing once. The TCR was taken from an adult with an advanced solid tumor such as melanoma, head and neck, liver or kidney cancer. The V gene is TRBV29-1, the J gene TRBJ2-7; a weak D match, TRBD2 (5 bases). Sequences were derived from CD4+ or CD8+ T cells sorted from blood, sampled in a trial of the OX40 agonist ivuxolimab. CDR3 protein: CSGTFSHEQYF. The CDR3 nucleotides read TGCAGCGGGACTTTCTCCCACGAGCAGTACTTC.